Listed here are 13 T cell receptor beta chains from one sample, sequenced in a study of identical twins. TCRdb processed the 5' RACE reads anew with MiXCR; each CDR3 protein has one entry. The sample includes a few hundred thousand distinct CDR3 sequences, more than 9% of them seen just once. This sample also appeared in a second study, on yellow fever vaccine responses in identical twins.

Sequencing was performed on CD8+ T cells sorted from blood. The receptors were sampled from a young woman in good health.

This clonotype was observed a few times. This sequence joins TRBV19 and TRBJ2-3; D gene ambiguous. This CDR3 comprises 13 residues. Germline CDR1 LNHDA, CDR2 SQIVND (reference sequence). V was clipped by 5 bases and J by 6 bases, with 12 bases between them. The CDR3 here is CASSLLAIDTQYF. CDR3 coding DNA: TGTGCCAGTAGTCTTCTGGCGATCGATACGCAGTATTTT. The complete variable domain, with remaining parts taken from reference TRBV19 and TRBJ2-3, reads DGGITQSPKYLFRKEGQNVTLSCEQNLNHDAMYWYRQDPGQGLRLIYYSQIVNDFQKGDIAEGYSVSREKKESFPLTVTSAQKNPTAFYLCASSLLAIDTQYFGPGTRLTVL.

The V call is TRBV10-2, the J call TRBJ2-3; no firm D call. V was trimmed by 8 bases and J by 2 bases, leaving 11 bases between them. CDR3 length equals 13 residues. Germline V CDR1 and CDR2: WSHSY, SAAADI. CDR3 DNA sequence: TGCGCCAGCGAGACGGAACACACAGATACGCAGTATTTT. Amino acids: CASETEHTDTQYF.

This clonotype has more than one count but fewer than ten. This chain links TRBV2 with TRBJ2-5; 13 bases line up with TRBD2. Trimming cost V 5 bases and J 5 bases; bases outside gene matches: 8. The germline CDR1 and CDR2 sequences are SNHLY and FYNNEI. The CDR3 has 16 amino acids. The CDR3 DNA reads as TGTGCCAGCAGTCCTCCGGGACTAGCGGGATTTGAGACCCAGTACTTC. It is translated as CASSPPGLAGFETQYF.

This clonotype was counted between two and nine times. The V call is TRBV28, the J call TRBJ2-1; 12 nucleotides align to TRBD2. With V trimmed by 2 bases and J by 9 bases, 2 bases remained unmatched. Germline CDR1 and CDR2: MDHEN and SYDVKM. The CDR3 runs to 14 residues. The CDR3 sequence: CASSLASGRAEQFF. The CDR3 DNA is TGTGCCAGCAGTTTAGCTAGCGGGAGGGCTGAGCAGTTCTTC.

DNA for the CDR3: TGTGCCAGCAGCGTTGACAGGCAAGAGACCCAGTACTTC. It yields the protein CASSVDRQETQYF. V is TRBV9 and J is TRBJ2-5, with a tentative D call TRBD1 (6 bases). V was shortened by 2 bases and J by 2 bases, with 7 bases between the two germline ends. This CDR3 has 13 residues. Germline loops: CDR1 SGDLS, CDR2 YYNGEE. Filled out from reference TRBV9 and TRBJ2-5, the complete variable domain reads DSGVTQTPKHLITATGQRVTLRCSPRSGDLSVYWYQQSLDQGLQFLIQYYNGEERAKGNILERFSAQQFPDLHSELNLSSLELGDSALYFCASSVDRQETQYFGPGTRLLVL.

This chain links TRBV6-1 with TRBJ1-1; D ambiguous. Germline CDR1 is MNHNS and CDR2 is SASEGT. Trimming took off 10 bases at V and 0 bases at J, with 9 bases between the two ends. CDR3 size: 12 residues. CDR3: CAIQLLNTEAFF. The CDR3 DNA reads as TGTGCCATTCAGCTATTGAACACTGAAGCTTTCTTT.

This clonotype was seen only a few times. The chain employs TRBV9 and TRBJ1-2; 7 bases fit TRBD1. The CDR3 is made up of 16 amino acids. The J segment lost 1 base and the V segment lost 3 bases, leaving 9 bases of the junction unmatched. The germline V gene encodes CDR1 SGDLS and CDR2 YYNGEE. CDR3 amino acids: CASSGTRWDSNYGYTF. In DNA, the CDR3 is TGTGCCAGCAGCGGAACAAGGTGGGACAGTAACTATGGCTACACCTTC.

This clonotype was counted a few times. V is TRBV7-8 and J is TRBJ2-7, with 7 bases that match TRBD1. The CDR3 runs 17 residues. The V gene end was trimmed by 1 base and the J gene end by 0 bases; junction bases not matched to a gene: 9. Germline V gene lookup returns CDR1 SGHVS and CDR2 FQNEAQ. CDR3 bases: TGTGCCAGCAGCTTAGTCCGGACAGGTCCTTCCTCCTACGAGCAGTACTTC. Translated: CASSLVRTGPSSYEQYF.

Remarks on this clonotype: Given a much more abundant clone one base away, this may be a read error. J is TRBJ2-7 and V is TRBV5-1; D could derive from TRBD1 or TRBD2 (5 bases each). The germline V gene encodes CDR1 SGHRS and CDR2 YFSETQ. The CDR3 covers 17 residues. The CDR3 nucleotides read TGCGCCAGCGGCTTGGTGTCAGGGAGTCCCTCTACTCGGGAGCAGTACTTC. This gives the protein CASGLVSGSPSTREQYF.

This clonotype was counted at least ten times. The chain has TRBV4-1 and TRBJ2-7, with a possible D match to TRBD1 (5 bases). Germline lookup yields CDR1 MGHRA and CDR2 YSYEKL. Trimming removed 4 bases from V and 3 bases from J, with 10 bases in between. The CDR3 sequence is 13 residues long. The CDR3 DNA is TGCGCCAGCAGCCCGACCCAGGGCTACGAGCAGTACTTC. This gives the protein CASSPTQGYEQYF.

The table lists this clonotype with many counts. The CDR3 bases are TGTGCCAGCAGTTTTTCTAGAGCAGGGCCCGGGGAGCTGTTTTTT. This encodes CASSFSRAGPGELFF. The chain links TRBV28 to TRBJ2-2; D might be TRBD1 (5 bases). Germline assignment: CDR1 MDHEN and CDR2 SYDVKM. This CDR3 has 15 residues. V was trimmed by 3 bases and J by 6 bases, leaving 14 bases between them.

This clonotype was detected only a few times. The CDR3 spells CASSATSGGAREQYV. CDR3 nucleotide sequence: TGTGCCAGCAGCGCGACTAGCGGGGGGGCCAGGGAGCAGTACGTC. The genes are TRBV7-8 and TRBJ2-7, with 14 nucleotides matching TRBD2. Germline V gives CDR1 SGHVS, CDR2 FQNEAQ. J lost 7 bases, V lost 5 bases, and 7 bases had no gene match. The CDR3 loop spans 15 amino acids.

The chain joins TRBV4-2 to TRBJ2-1, with no clear D. Per the germline V gene, CDR1 is LGHNA and CDR2 is YNFKEQ. The CDR3 spans 15 residues. V dropped 4 bases and J dropped 8 bases, with 18 bases sitting between them. The CDR3 DNA reads TGTGCCAGCAGCCCACATTATGAGAACGGCGATGAGCAGTTCTTC. Protein sequence: CASSPHYENGDEQFF.